This T cell receptor (beta chain) comes out of a study of Tregs in tolerant kidney transplant recipients. Sequenced by immunoSEQ multiplex PCR; TCRdb stores in-frame clones only, minus some. The table includes roughly 120,000 clones, 85% to 95% detected once. V lost 4 bases to trimming and J lost 5 bases, with 20 bases between them. This CDR3 region has 16 residues. Germline-derived CDR1 and CDR2 are KGHSH and LQKENI. Of note for this clone: Its antigen is not identified.

Unstimulated regulatory T cells (CD4+CD25+CD127-), CD4+CD25- non-regulatory cells, CD4 and CD8 cells were FACS-sorted from thawed PBMCs. Study-wide findings and caveats: Expanding Tregs on activated donor B cells appeared to best identify donor-specific TCRbeta clones. No direct test of biological reproducibility was done here.

The receptor's source is a human donor in good health. The chain employs TRBV18 and TRBJ1-1; D not resolved. The specimen was CD4+ T cells from blood. CDR3 sequence reads: CASSRSPIFGGTEAFF. The CDR3 DNA is TGTGCCAGCTCACGGAGTCCGATTTTTGGAGGGACTGAAGCTTTCTTT.